This T cell receptor (beta chain) was captured in a study of cytomegalovirus exposure and HLA in healthy donors. Use of 60 Vbeta and 13 Jbeta primers characterized the PCR. Assay used: immunoSEQ multiplex PCR; TCRdb lists only in-frame clones, some missing. This table holds about 140,000 clones, 78% found once. Germline lookup yields CDR1 SGHVS and CDR2 FQNEAQ. The CDR3 contains 13 residues. V gave up 2 bases and J gave up 7 bases; unmatched junction bases: 1. This chain uses TRBV7-8 with TRBJ2-1, with 8 bases matching TRBD1. Source material: PBMCs. The clonotype was recovered from a woman in her thirties or forties in good health and CMV-seropositive. The CDR3 bases are TGTGCCAGCAGCTTATGGACAGGGAATGAGCAGTTCTTC. Residues: CASSLWTGNEQFF.